A selection of T cell receptor beta chains follows, all from one sample in a study of CD8 T cells in ankylosing spondylitis. TCRdb re-called the 5' RACE reads through MiXCR, storing one row per CDR3 protein. The sample yields 150,000 or so distinct CDR3 sequences, roughly 11% seen once. The source material was blood, either unsorted or a sorted T cell fraction (not recorded which). All receptors derive from a male donor with ankylosing spondylitis or in good health (not recorded which). CDR3s include the opening cysteine and the closing phenylalanine or tryptophan. The D gene is left open where the match is weak. Only some rows state a clone size, as once, few, many or a class for expanded clones.

TRBV2	TRBJ2-2	many	-	CASSRMRDTGELFF	TGTGCCAGCAGCCGTATGAGGGACACCGGGGAGCTGTTTTTT
TRBV29-1	TRBJ2-2	many	-	CSVEGGPGELFF	TGCAGCGTGGAGGGTGGGCCCGGGGAGCTGTTTTTT
TRBV12-3/TRBV12-4	TRBJ1-1	many	-	CASSTQQGIKQAFF	TGTGCCAGCAGTACCCAACAGGGAATCAAACAAGCTTTCTTT
TRBV15	TRBJ1-4	many	-	CATSTRPATNEKLFF	TGTGCCACCAGCACCCGACCGGCAACTAATGAAAAACTGTTTTTT
TRBV5-1	TRBJ2-7	many	TRBD2	CASSLGTSGNEQYF	TGCGCCAGCAGCTTGGGGACTAGCGGTAACGAGCAGTACTTC
TRBV6-1	TRBJ2-5	-	TRBD1	CASSPGQIQETQYF	TGTGCCAGCAGTCCGGGACAGATACAAGAGACCCAGTACTTC
TRBV28	TRBJ2-5	many	-	CASSLAGAKETQYF	TGTGCCAGCAGTTTGGCGGGGGCCAAAGAGACCCAGTACTTC
TRBV20-1	TRBJ2-7	many	-	CSAREASVYEQYF	TGCAGTGCTAGAGAGGCTAGTGTCTACGAGCAGTACTTC
TRBV6-1	TRBJ2-3	many	-	CASSRMGETDTQYF	TGTGCCAGCAGCCGGATGGGAGAGACGGATACGCAGTATTTT
TRBV9	TRBJ2-3	many	-	CASSPTTDTQYF	TGTGCCAGCAGCCCAACCACAGATACGCAGTATTTT
TRBV27	TRBJ2-2	-	TRBD1	CASSLSGGTGNTGELFF	TGTGCCAGCAGTTTATCGGGCGGGACAGGGAACACCGGGGAGCTGTTTTTT
TRBV7-9	TRBJ1-4	few	-	CASSFLRANEKLFF	TGTGCCAGCAGCTTTCTGCGGGCTAATGAAAAACTGTTTTTT
TRBV5-1	TRBJ2-7	few	TRBD1	CASSLTGGGYEQYF	TGCGCCAGCAGCTTGACAGGGGGCGGGTACGAGCAGTACTTC
TRBV11-2	TRBJ2-1	many	TRBD2	CASSLSIAGPYNEQFF	TGTGCCAGCAGCTTAAGTATAGCGGGTCCTTACAATGAGCAGTTCTTC
TRBV6-1	TRBJ2-2	many	TRBD1	CASSRRQGADTGELFF	TGTGCCAGCAGTAGGAGACAGGGCGCTGACACCGGGGAGCTGTTTTTT
TRBV20-1	TRBJ2-4	few	TRBD1	CSAILQGYGKNIQYF	TGCAGTGCTATCTTACAGGGGTACGGCAAAAACATTCAGTACTTC
TRBV12-3/TRBV12-4	TRBJ2-7	-	-	CASSLRPGRYEQYF	TGTGCCAGCAGTTTACGGCCAGGGCGCTACGAGCAGTACTTC
TRBV5-1	TRBJ2-6	many	-	CASSLEVLTGSNVLTF	TGCGCCAGCAGCTTGGAAGTTCTAACGGGATCCAACGTCCTGACTTTC
TRBV12-3/TRBV12-4	TRBJ2-1	medium-sized	-	CASNTWGGNNEQFF	TGTGCCAGCAATACCTGGGGAGGAAACAATGAGCAGTTCTTC
TRBV11-2	TRBJ1-2	few	-	CASSLAGRRGGYTF	TGTGCCAGCAGCTTAGCGGGGCGGAGAGGGGGCTACACCTTC
TRBV20-1	TRBJ1-5	many	-	CSALRDPNQPQHF	TGCAGTGCCTTGCGGGACCCCAATCAGCCCCAGCATTTT
TRBV28	TRBJ1-2	few	-	CASSTSLTTNYGYTF	TGTGCCAGCAGTACCTCCTTGACAACTAACTATGGCTACACCTTC
TRBV12-3/TRBV12-4	TRBJ1-5	many	-	CASSPRERYQPQHF	TGTGCCAGCAGTCCCCGGGAGAGGTATCAGCCCCAGCATTTT
TRBV7-2	TRBJ2-5	few	-	CASSPIGGAGETQYF	TGTGCCAGCAGCCCCATTGGGGGGGCAGGGGAGACCCAGTACTTC
TRBV5-1	TRBJ1-2	once	-	CASSSTEAYGYTF	TGCGCCAGCAGCTCGACAGAGGCCTATGGCTACACCTTC
TRBV12-3/TRBV12-4	TRBJ2-1	many	TRBD2	CASSSGTSGGQFF	TGTGCCAGCAGTTCCGGGACTAGCGGGGGGCAGTTCTTC
TRBV6-5	TRBJ1-1	many	-	CASHEGNTEAFF	TGTGCCAGTCACGAGGGGAACACTGAAGCTTTCTTT
TRBV7-6	TRBJ1-1	-	-	CASSLADITEAFF	TGTGCCAGCAGCCTCGCGGATATCACTGAAGCTTTCTTT
TRBV4-1	TRBJ2-7	many	-	CASSQDPTGREQYF	TGCGCCAGCAGCCAAGATCCCACAGGGAGGGAGCAGTACTTC
TRBV18	TRBJ1-4	many	-	CASSPVTTTNEKLFF	TGTGCCAGCTCACCAGTGACAACAACTAATGAAAAACTGTTTTTT
TRBV27	TRBJ2-4	many	TRBD1	CASSFLTGQNIQYF	TGTGCCAGCAGTTTCCTGACAGGGCAAAACATTCAGTACTTC
TRBV6-5	TRBJ2-1	many	TRBD2	CASSYLSGSSYNEQFF	TGTGCCAGCAGTTACCTTAGCGGGAGCTCCTACAATGAGCAGTTCTTC
TRBV7-2	TRBJ2-1	once	TRBD1	CASSLGQGGEQFF	TGTGCCAGCAGCTTGGGACAGGGGGGTGAGCAGTTCTTC
TRBV25-1	TRBJ1-2	-	TRBD1	CASSGLGQAVGYTF	TGTGCCAGCAGTGGATTGGGACAGGCGGTTGGCTACACCTTC
TRBV3-1	TRBJ2-1	-	TRBD2	CASSPWEGKQFF	TGTGCCAGCAGCCCCTGGGAGGGGAAGCAGTTCTTC
TRBV15	TRBJ2-7	-	-	CATSSRLSSGDEQYF	TGTGCCACCAGCTCCCGACTGAGCTCGGGCGACGAGCAGTACTTC
TRBV7-6	TRBJ2-1	-	TRBD1	CASSFQQGVNNEQFF	TGTGCCAGCAGTTTTCAACAGGGGGTTAACAATGAGCAGTTCTTC
TRBV20-1	TRBJ2-3	many	TRBD1	CSAEGQGGTDTQYF	TGCAGTGCAGAGGGACAGGGAGGTACAGATACGCAGTATTTT
TRBV28	TRBJ2-1	many	-	CASSLEYNEQFF	TGTGCCAGCAGTCTCGAATACAATGAGCAGTTCTTC
TRBV28	TRBJ2-1	many	-	CASSSFSDSNEQFF	TGTGCCAGCAGTTCTTTTTCGGACAGCAATGAGCAGTTCTTC
TRBV6-1	TRBJ1-1	many	-	CASSVQLEAFF	TGTGCCAGCAGTGTGCAGCTTGAAGCTTTCTTT
TRBV12-3/TRBV12-4	TRBJ1-5	few	TRBD1	CASSFVTGTGINNQPQHF	TGTGCCAGCAGTTTCGTTACCGGGACAGGGATAAACAATCAGCCCCAGCATTTT
TRBV19	TRBJ2-5	few	TRBD2	CASSTQLGLAGEETQYF	TGTGCCAGTAGTACCCAACTCGGACTAGCGGGGGAAGAGACCCAGTACTTC
TRBV12-5	TRBJ2-1	-	-	CASGLVGNEQFF	TGTGCTAGTGGTTTGGTAGGGAATGAGCAGTTCTTC
TRBV6-5	TRBJ1-6	few	TRBD1	CASGYQGADYNSPLHF	TGTGCCAGCGGTTATCAGGGGGCAGACTATAATTCACCCCTCCACTTT
TRBV6-2/TRBV6-3	TRBJ2-1	few	-	CASSYSNGSPTPNEQFF	TGTGCCAGCAGTTACTCGAACGGCAGCCCCACTCCCAATGAGCAGTTCTTC
TRBV12-3/TRBV12-4	TRBJ2-5	few	TRBD2	CASSPGTRAQYF	TGTGCCAGCAGTCCCGGGACTAGGGCCCAGTACTTC
TRBV6-2/TRBV6-3	TRBJ2-5	many	-	CASSYWGTRGRAYQETQYF	TGTGCCAGCAGTTACTGGGGTACGCGGGGCCGAGCTTACCAAGAGACCCAGTACTTC
TRBV5-6	TRBJ1-1	-	TRBD1	CASSRSSGTGAIEAFF	TGTGCCAGCAGCAGGAGCTCCGGGACAGGGGCGATTGAAGCTTTCTTT
TRBV20-1	TRBJ2-3	many	TRBD1	CSALDRGPDTQYF	TGCAGTGCTTTGGACAGGGGCCCAGATACGCAGTATTTT
TRBV11-2	TRBJ2-3	once	-	CASSNFRDRHLPNRTDTQYF	TGTGCCAGCAGCAATTTTCGGGACCGCCATCTCCCTAATCGCACAGATACGCAGTATTTT
TRBV12-3/TRBV12-4	TRBJ1-4	many	-	CASGTEINEKLFF	TGTGCCAGCGGGACGGAGATTAATGAAAAACTGTTTTTT
TRBV7-9	TRBJ2-7	many	-	CASSLGQYYEQYF	TGTGCCAGCAGCTTAGGACAGTACTACGAGCAGTACTTC
TRBV3-1	TRBJ1-1	-	-	CASSQIKGRMNTEAFF	TGTGCCAGCAGCCAGATTAAGGGACGGATGAACACTGAAGCTTTCTTT
TRBV5-4	TRBJ2-5	many	TRBD2	CASSTNSGTQETQYF	TGTGCCAGCAGCACGAATAGCGGGACTCAAGAGACCCAGTACTTC